This T cell receptor beta chain was recovered during a study of Ad26.COV2.S vaccination and SARS-CoV-2 variants. Data came from immunoSEQ multiplex PCR; TCRdb stores just in-frame clones and leaves some out. This sample has under 150,000 clones; more than 80% occur once, and the top ten carry around 5.1%. The CDR3 contains 16 residues. Trimming removed 0 bases from V and 3 bases from J; junction bases left unmatched: 6. CDR1 is SGDLS and CDR2 is YYNGEE in the germline V gene. Findings and limits, study-wide: Substantial breadth was reported for post-vaccination spike-specific CD8+ and CD4+ T cells.

Worth noting for this clone: The antigen is unknown.

The receptor comes from a human donor who had recovered from COVID-19. The sample consisted of peripheral blood, taken after recovery from COVID-19. The chain is built from TRBV9 and TRBJ2-5; TRBD1 matches at 9 bases. As DNA, the CDR3 is TGTGCCAGCAGCGTAGCTGCAGGACAGGGGAAAGAGACCCAGTACTTC. It encodes CASSVAAGQGKETQYF.